Listed here is a single T cell receptor beta chain. The data derive from a study of preoperative IRX-2 immunotherapy in early breast cancer. The protocol was immunoSEQ multiplex PCR, while the TCRdb copy is restricted to in-frame clones and leaves out a portion. The sample carries 2,000 to 2,500 clones, 67% recorded once. Treatment described: preoperative locoregional IRX-2 cytokine immunotherapy. Samples came from a phase Ib trial of preoperative locoregional IRX-2 cytokine immunotherapy. CDR3 length: 13 amino acids. Germline trimming cut 5 bases from V and 9 bases from J; bases unmatched to any gene: 7. Germline CDR1 reads MNHGY; CDR2 reads SAAAGT.

The sequence came from a human donor with breast cancer. V is TRBV6-8 and J is TRBJ1-5; 7 bases line up with TRBD1. Sequenced material: tumor tissue, taken before IRX-2 immunotherapy. CDR3 in amino acids: CASSGTEGLPQHF. As DNA, the CDR3 is TGTGCCAGCAGTGGGACAGAGGGCCTGCCCCAGCATTTT.